The T cell receptor beta chain described here comes from a study of CD8 T cells in Susac syndrome. RNA, at about 0.45 to 1 ug, was reverse transcribed with random hexamers. immunoSEQ multiplex PCR amplified TCR beta CDR3 across 54 Vbeta, 13 Jbeta. Via MiXCR, TCRdb re-called the immunoSEQ multiplex PCR reads, giving one row per CDR3 protein. The sample lists 100,000 to 150,000 distinct CDR3 sequences, 90% to 95% seen once, with roughly 0.13% in the top ten. TCR beta was sequenced from blood CD8+ and CD4+ T cells. Healthy donors matched for age and sex were used as controls. Germline values: CDR1 LGHDT, CDR2 YNNKEL (reference sequence). The CDR3 is 12 residues long. The ends were cut back, 4 bases at V and 5 bases at J, with 9 bases in the middle. There are a few counts of this clonotype.

Sequencing was done on a sample of CD4+ T cells from PBMCs. This rearrangement joins TRBV3-1 to TRBJ2-7; D call uncertain. This TCR came from a human donor in good health. The CDR3 here is CASSPRVDEQYF. Written as DNA, the CDR3 is TGTGCCAGCAGCCCCCGGGTGGACGAGCAGTACTTC.